Listed below are T cell receptor beta chains from one sample, sequenced in a study of T cell responses to AZD1222 COVID-19 vaccine. Sequencing used immunoSEQ multiplex PCR; TCRdb keeps in-frame clones, though not all of them. The sample consists of 90,000 to 95,000 clones, approximately 91% of them appearing once. The sequences come from peripheral blood, collected on day 0 of AZD1222 vaccination. These receptors were obtained from an adult in good health. Each CDR3 is given with its conserved first and last residue. D genes are given only for firm matches. Size is omitted from some rows. Given values are once, few, many or a class for expanded clones.

TRBJ2-7,.,13,TRBV6-6,.,TGTGCCAGCAGGAACTCGGACACCTACGAGCAGTACTTC,CASRNSDTYEQYF
TRBJ2-1,.,13,TRBV5-4,.,TGTGCCAGCAGCCAGGGCGCGGGGAATGAGCAGTTCTTC,CASSQGAGNEQFF
TRBJ1-2,TRBD1,13,TRBV2,.,TGTGCCAGCAGTGAACAGGGGGCTAGAGGCTACACCTTC,CASSEQGARGYTF
TRBJ2-7,.,12,TRBV7-9,.,TGTGCCAGCAGCTTAGCGGAATACGAGCAGTACTTC,CASSLAEYEQYF
TRBJ2-7,TRBD2,15,TRBV4-2,.,TGTGCCAGCAGCCAAGGGGGGGAGGGGATTTACGAGCAGTACTTC,CASSQGGEGIYEQYF
TRBJ1-1,.,16,TRBV5-4,.,TGTGCCAGCAGCCCCGGAGGGGGTTTAGGGAACACTGAAGCTTTCTTT,CASSPGGGLGNTEAFF
TRBJ1-5,.,16,TRBV4-2,.,TGTGCCAGCAGCCAACAGGACGGAGTAATCACTCAGCCCCAGCATTTT,CASSQQDGVITQPQHF
TRBJ1-1,TRBD1,13,TRBV5-5,.,TGTGCCAGCAGGCCCCCGGACAGGGCCGAAGCTTTCTTT,CASRPPDRAEAFF
TRBJ1-5,TRBD1,15,TRBV7-9,.,TGTGCCAGCAGTCCAGGACAGGGGCGAGGTCAGCCCCAGCATTTT,CASSPGQGRGQPQHF
TRBJ1-6,.,15,TRBV11-2,once,TGTGCCAGCAGGATGATACAGGGAGTGGGGTCACCCCTCCACTTT,CASRMIQGVGSPLHF
TRBJ1-4,.,14,TRBV29-1,.,TGCAGCGCCGGGAGGGGGGTTCTGGGTGAAAAACTGTTTTTT,CSAGRGVLGEKLFF
TRBJ1-1,.,13,TRBV12-3/TRBV12-4,.,TGTGCCAGCAGTTTTTCGGGGGGATCTGAAGCTTTCTTT,CASSFSGGSEAFF
TRBJ1-2,TRBD1,16,TRBV3-1/TRBV3-2,.,TGTGCCAGCAGCCAAGCCGACAGGGGGGAATTAGGGGGCTACACCTTC,CASSQADRGELGGYTF
TRBJ1-6,.,17,TRBV7-3,.,TGTGCCAGCAGCTCGAGCGGGGGAGGCAGACGTAATTCACCCCTCCACTTT,CASSSSGGGRRNSPLHF
TRBJ1-2,.,14,TRBV5-1,.,TGCGCCAGCAGCTTGGCTGTCAGGGCAAATGGCTACACCTTC,CASSLAVRANGYTF
TRBJ2-7,.,14,TRBV4-3,.,TGCGCCAGCAGCCAAGATTTAGTCTCCTACGAGCAGTACTTC,CASSQDLVSYEQYF
TRBJ1-5,.,14,TRBV19,.,TGTGCCAGTAGTTTGACAGATAGCAATCAGCCCCAGCATTTT,CASSLTDSNQPQHF
TRBJ1-6,.,12,TRBV12-3/TRBV12-4,.,TGTGCCAGCAGTCCACAGCATTCACCCCTCCACTTT,CASSPQHSPLHF
TRBJ2-5,TRBD1,16,TRBV4-2,.,TGTGCCAGCAGCCAGGAAGGACAGGGGGCAGGAGAGACCCAGTACTTC,CASSQEGQGAGETQYF
TRBJ1-2,.,11,TRBV10-3,once,TGTGCCATCAGTGACAGCTATGGCTACACCTTC,CAISDSYGYTF
TRBJ2-5,.,13,TRBV19,.,TGTGCCAGTAGTATTTCGGGGCGGGAGACCCAGTACTTC,CASSISGRETQYF
TRBJ1-4,.,14,TRBV6-5,.,TGTGCCAGCAGTTATGGGCAGTCGAATGAAAAACTGTTTTTT,CASSYGQSNEKLFF
TRBJ1-6,.,14,TRBV6-5,once,TGTGCCACCACCACGGGGAGACCAACTTCACCCCTCCACTTT,CATTTGRPTSPLHF
TRBJ1-2,.,15,TRBV7-3,.,TGTGCCAGCAGCTTGAGGGTTTTTGGAATCTATGGCTACACCTTC,CASSLRVFGIYGYTF
TRBJ2-7,.,16,TRBV5-8,.,TGTGCCAGCAGCTTGGAGGGATTCAAGGGAACTTACGAGCAGTACTTC,CASSLEGFKGTYEQYF
TRBJ2-7,.,18,TRBV11-3,.,TGTGCCAGCAGCTTAGTTGGATTCGGCGTAAACGAAGGTTACGAGCAGTACTTC,CASSLVGFGVNEGYEQYF
TRBJ2-4,.,15,TRBV3-1/TRBV3-2,once,TGTGCCAGCAGCCTGGGGGGAGCGGCCAAAAACATTCAGTACTTC,CASSLGGAAKNIQYF
TRBJ1-6,TRBD1,16,TRBV10-3,.,TGTGCCATCAGTGAGTATGGACAGGGAGAAAATTCACCCCTCCACTTT,CAISEYGQGENSPLHF
TRBJ2-5,.,16,TRBV6-1,.,TGTGCCAGCAGTGAGGGAGGGGGCAGGGGGAGAGAGACCCAGTACTTC,CASSEGGGRGRETQYF
TRBJ2-1,.,15,TRBV18,.,TGTGCCAGCTCACCGGGTAGTCAGACTTACAATGAGCAGTTCTTC,CASSPGSQTYNEQFF
TRBJ1-2,.,13,TRBV25-1,.,TGTGCCAGCAGTGACCAGACGTGGGACGGCTACACCTTC,CASSDQTWDGYTF
TRBJ2-1,.,14,TRBV5-1,.,TGCGCCAGCACTGCTGGGCCTAATTTGGGTGAGCAGTTCTTC,CASTAGPNLGEQFF
TRBJ1-6,TRBD1,14,TRBV5-1,.,TGCGCCAGCAGCTATGGACAGGGGAATTCACCCCTCCACTTT,CASSYGQGNSPLHF
TRBJ2-1,TRBD2,16,TRBV11-3,.,TGTGCCAGCAGCTCGCGGGGGGGACCTTCCTACAATGAGCAGTTCTTC,CASSSRGGPSYNEQFF
TRBJ1-1,.,13,TRBV6-4,.,TGTGCCAGCAGAGTTCAGGAATATGGTGAAGCTTTCTTT,CASRVQEYGEAFF
TRBJ1-4,.,16,TRBV7-9,.,TGTGCCAGCAGCTCCCCAAGAGGGGGGCGGGGTGAAAAACTGTTTTTT,CASSSPRGGRGEKLFF
TRBJ2-3,.,15,TRBV27,.,TGTGCCAGCAGTTTATACAAGGCTCCCCGGGATACGCAGTATTTT,CASSLYKAPRDTQYF
TRBJ2-2,.,15,TRBV7-3,.,TGTGCCAGCAGCTCCTATGGGGGCCATACCGGGGAGCTGTTTTTT,CASSSYGGHTGELFF